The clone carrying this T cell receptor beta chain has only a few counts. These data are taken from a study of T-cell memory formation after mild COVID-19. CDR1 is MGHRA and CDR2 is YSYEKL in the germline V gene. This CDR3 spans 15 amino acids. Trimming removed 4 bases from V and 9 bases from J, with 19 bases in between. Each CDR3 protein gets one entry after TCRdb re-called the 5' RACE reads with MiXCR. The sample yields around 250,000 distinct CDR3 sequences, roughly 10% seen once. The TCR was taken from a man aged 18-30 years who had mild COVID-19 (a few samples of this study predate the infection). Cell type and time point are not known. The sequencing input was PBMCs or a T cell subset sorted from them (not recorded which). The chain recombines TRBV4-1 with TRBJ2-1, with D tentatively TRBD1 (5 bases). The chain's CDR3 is CASSLTGQGISEQFF. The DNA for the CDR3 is TGCGCCAGCAGCCTAACAGGTCAAGGGATAAGTGAGCAGTTCTTC.